Each of the 29 T cell receptor beta chains below was sequenced from the same sample in a study of blood T cell repertoires in COVID-19 (TCRdb year 2020). Library method: the immunoSEQ multiplex PCR assay. Held by TCRdb, this immuneACCESS table contains in-frame sequences only and omits some clones. Under half of the omission traces to an unresolved V gene where checked; the cause of the rest is unknown. The sample records roughly 200,000 clones, 70% to 85% of which are singletons. The leading ten clones occupy approximately 13% of the sample. Sequencing was carried out using peripheral blood. These receptors were obtained from a human donor in a cohort sampled during active COVID-19.

The rearrangement joins TRBV6-1 to TRBJ2-1; 10 bases are a match to TRBD2. Germline V lookup: CDR1 MNHNS, CDR2 SASEGT. The CDR3 is made up of 15 amino acids. Trimming took 3 bases from V and 6 from J; bases not matched to a gene: 5. CDR3 sequence reads: CASSDRAGGPNEQFF. CDR3 nucleotide sequence: TGTGCCAGCAGTGACCGAGCGGGAGGGCCCAATGAGCAGTTCTTC.

The sample holds one count of this clone. The chain couples TRBV7-9 to TRBJ2-7; the match to TRBD1 covers 10 bases. Germline trimming cut 7 bases from V and 6 bases from J; bases unmatched to any gene: 12. The germline CDR1 and CDR2 sequences are SEHNR and FQNEAQ (reference sequence). This CDR3 region has 15 residues. Here the CDR3 DNA reads TGTGCCAGCACCCCCCCCGGGACAGGGGCGACCGAGCAGTACTTC. This translates into CASTPPGTGATEQYF.

This chain connects TRBV27 to TRBJ2-5; D remains unclear. The CDR3 has 13 amino acids. Trimming stripped 5 bases from V and 4 bases from J, with 11 bases between. From germline, CDR1 is MNHEY and CDR2 SMNVEV (reference sequence). CDR3 sequence reads: CASSLGRSETQYF. Here the CDR3 DNA reads TGTGCCAGCAGTCTGGGCAGGTCAGAGACCCAGTACTTC.

The chain employs TRBV23-1 and TRBJ2-2; 10 nucleotides line up with TRBD1. TRBV23-1 is sorted into the ORF group, with uncertain function. This CDR3 has 13 amino acids. The ends lost 11 bases at V and 4 bases at J; junction bases unmatched: 4. DNA of the CDR3: TGCGCCGACAGGGGGCACTTCACCGGGGAGCTGTTTTTT. It encodes CADRGHFTGELFF.

This clone appeared once. The chain links TRBV4-2 to TRBJ2-1; a weak D match, TRBD1 (6 bases). CDR1 is LGHNA and CDR2 is YNFKEQ in the germline V gene. V was cut by 4 bases and J by 6 bases, with 19 bases left in between. This CDR3 comprises 16 residues. Here the CDR3 reads CASSPAGTGWGNEQFF. The CDR3 bases are TGTGCCAGCAGCCCCGCGGGCACAGGGTGGGGCAATGAGCAGTTCTTC.

The chain employs TRBV27 and TRBJ2-2, with 10 bases lining up with TRBD2. Germline V gene lookup returns CDR1 MNHEY and CDR2 SMNVEV (reference sequence). The CDR3 is made up of 19 amino acids. J was trimmed by 1 base and V by 3 bases; bases with no gene match: 11. CDR3 nucleotide sequence: TGTGCCAGCAGTTTTAGGGCAGTAGCTAGCGGGGGGAACACCGGGGAGCTGTTTTTT. It yields the protein CASSFRAVASGGNTGELFF.

The genes are TRBV7-9 and TRBJ2-5; maybe TRBD1 (5 bases). Germline V CDR1 and CDR2: SEHNR, FQNEAQ (reference sequence). V was clipped by 6 bases and J by 5 bases, with 10 bases between them. The CDR3 is 12 residues long. The CDR3 bases are TGTGCCAGCAGATCAGGGTCGGAGACCCAGTACTTC. As protein: CASRSGSETQYF.

This clone was picked up a small number of times. The rearrangement joins TRBV24-1 to TRBJ2-3; the D gene is possibly TRBD1 (6 bases). This CDR3 comprises 15 residues. V was pared by 3 bases and J by 2 bases, with 11 bases between. Germline CDR1 and CDR2: KGHDR and SFDVKD. CDR3 DNA sequence: TGTGCCACCAGTGATAGGACAGCTCCCACAGATACGCAGTATTTT. Its translation: CATSDRTAPTDTQYF.

The count of this clone is one. V gene TRBV27 combines with J gene TRBJ1-1; D gene unclear. Trimming pared 2 bases from V and 0 bases from J, leaving 4 bases between. Germline V CDR1 and CDR2: MNHEY, SMNVEV (reference sequence). This CDR3 is 13 amino acids long. CDR3 residues: CASSLGLNTEAFF. The CDR3 region has the DNA TGTGCCAGCAGTTTAGGCTTGAACACTGAAGCTTTCTTT.

The rearrangement uses TRBV7-2 and TRBJ1-6; no reliable D call. This CDR3 has 16 amino acids. V was cut by 2 bases and J by 7 bases, with 15 bases left in between. Germline assignment: CDR1 SGHTA and CDR2 FQGNSA. CDR3 sequence (DNA): TGTGCCAGCAGCTTAAAAACCGGGATAGAGAATTCACCCCTCCACTTT. Translation: CASSLKTGIENSPLHF.

V usage is TRBV25-1 and J usage is TRBJ2-3; D is possibly TRBD2 (6 bases). The CDR3 totals 13 residues. Germline lookup yields CDR1 MGHDK and CDR2 SYGVNS. V lost 8 bases and J 2 bases, leaving 11 bases between the germline ends. This CDR3 is CASRRGATDTQYF. The CDR3 nucleotides read TGTGCCAGCCGACGCGGGGCCACAGATACGCAGTATTTT.

The rearrangement uses TRBV18 and TRBJ2-5; maybe TRBD1 (6 bases). Germline-derived CDR1 and CDR2 are KGHSH and LQKENI. Between the trimmed V and J ends, which lost 4 bases and 2 bases, there was a span of 14 bases. CDR3 size: 15 residues. CDR3 residues: CASSQRTALQETQYF. CDR3 nucleotide sequence: TGTGCCAGCTCACAAAGGACAGCACTGCAAGAGACCCAGTACTTC.

The chain links TRBV5-4 to TRBJ2-7; possibly TRBD1 for D (8 bases). The V end was cut by 4 bases, the J end by 5 bases, with 16 bases between. Looked up from germline, CDR1 is SGHNT and CDR2 is YYREEE (reference sequence). The CDR3 spans 14 residues. Here the CDR3 reads CASSPRQGRDEQYF. Here the CDR3 DNA reads TGTGCCAGCAGCCCCCGACAGGGGAGGGACGAGCAGTACTTC.

The sample holds one count of this clone. The chain uses TRBV5-1 and TRBJ1-1, with a tentative D call TRBD1 (5 bases). Trimming took off 0 bases at V and 6 bases at J, with 9 bases between the two ends. The CDR3 spans 13 residues. Germline-derived CDR1 and CDR2 are SGHRS and YFSETQ. Written as DNA, the CDR3 is TGCGCCAGCAGCTTGGAGGGGATTTCTGAAGCTTTCTTT. Amino acids: CASSLEGISEAFF.

This clone has more than one count but fewer than ten. The V gene is TRBV6-5, the J gene TRBJ1-5, with D possibly being TRBD1 (6 bases). Between the trimmed V and J ends, which lost 7 bases and 4 bases, there was a span of 14 bases. The CDR3 is 14 residues long. The germline V gene has CDR1 MNHEY and CDR2 SVGAGI. CDR3 nucleotides: TGTGCCAGCATTCAAAGGGGGGGGAATCAGCCCCAGCATTTT. It encodes CASIQRGGNQPQHF.

The chain combines TRBV28 with TRBJ2-7; 10 positions agree with TRBD1. The CDR3 runs to 15 residues. Germline CDR1 is MDHEN and CDR2 is SYDVKM. The V gene end was trimmed by 6 bases and the J gene end by 1 base; junction bases not matched to a gene: 6. The CDR3 protein is CASRAGDRGSYEQYF. The CDR3 DNA reads TGTGCCAGCAGAGCGGGGGACAGGGGATCCTACGAGCAGTACTTC. Supplemented by reference TRBV28 and TRBJ2-7, the full variable domain reads DVKVTQSSRYLVKRTGEKVFLECVQDMDHENMFWYRQDPGLGLRLIYFSYDVKMKEKGDIPEGYSVSREKKERFSLILESASTNQTSMYLCASRAGDRGSYEQYFGPGTRLTVT.

This chain joins TRBV12-2 and TRBJ1-5; TRBD1, as called in the table, went unchecked against the DNA. TRBV12-2 is assigned pseudogene status. The CDR3 has 20 amino acids. The CDR3 DNA reads TGTGCAAGTCGCTCCCCGGGACAGGGATCGGATCACGTTAGCAATCAGCCCCAGCATTTT. Its protein is CASRSPGQGSDHVSNQPQHF.

The genes are TRBV12-3 or TRBV12-4 and TRBJ1-5; D not resolved. With 2 bases removed from V and 7 bases from J, the gap between germline ends came to 6 bases. CDR3 length equals 12 residues. Here the CDR3 reads CASSLRWQPQHF. CDR3 DNA sequence: TGTGCCAGCAGTTTACGGTGGCAGCCCCAGCATTTT.

This clone was observed once. The rearrangement joins TRBV19 to TRBJ2-5; 8 positions match TRBD1. The CDR3 covers 14 residues. Germline trimming cut 5 bases from V and 5 bases from J; bases unmatched to any gene: 7. CDR1 is LNHDA, CDR2 SQIVND, per germline (reference sequence). The CDR3: CASSSWTGTETQYF. CDR3 nucleotides: TGTGCCAGTAGTTCCTGGACAGGGACGGAGACCCAGTACTTC. Combining the CDR3 with reference TRBV19 and TRBJ2-5 gives the whole variable domain DGGITQSPKYLFRKEGQNVTLSCEQNLNHDAMYWYRQDPGQGLRLIYYSQIVNDFQKGDIAEGYSVSREKKESFPLTVTSAQKNPTAFYLCASSSWTGTETQYFGPGTRLLVL.

This chain links TRBV4-1 with TRBJ2-7, with D possibly TRBD2 on 5 matching bases. CDR3 length equals 16 residues. With 1 base removed from V and 7 bases from J, the gap between germline ends came to 20 bases. CDR1 is MGHRA, CDR2 YSYEKL, per germline. The CDR3 is CASSQGTSTPTVEQYF. The DNA of the CDR3 is TGCGCCAGCAGCCAAGGGACTTCTACTCCTACGGTGGAGCAGTACTTC.

This chain uses TRBV2 with TRBJ2-5, with 7 nucleotides matching TRBD1. The CDR3 extends over 14 amino acids. The germline V gene has CDR1 SNHLY and CDR2 FYNNEI. V gave up 4 bases and J gave up 4 bases; unmatched junction bases: 6. CDR3 residues: CASSGQTGLETQYF. The CDR3 coding sequence is TGTGCCAGCAGTGGACAGACAGGGCTAGAGACCCAGTACTTC.

The chain employs TRBV13 and TRBJ1-4; no definite D call. V lost 7 bases and J 4 bases, leaving 10 bases between the germline ends. The CDR3 totals 13 residues. In germline, CDR1 is PRHDT, CDR2 FYEKMQ (reference sequence). The CDR3 loop is CASKMTNNEKLFF. The CDR3 bases are TGTGCCAGCAAGATGACAAATAATGAAAAACTGTTTTTT.

The J gene is TRBJ2-7, the V gene TRBV30; TRBD2 is a possible D gene (5 bases). Germline V CDR1 and CDR2: GTSNPN, SVGIG (reference sequence). This CDR3 has 12 amino acids. V was pared by 3 bases and J by 4 bases, with 10 bases between. This CDR3 is CAWSERGYEQYF. The CDR3 DNA sequence: TGTGCCTGGAGCGAACGGGGATACGAGCAGTACTTC.

The table lists this clone with a count of one. This sequence joins TRBV30 and TRBJ2-7; 7 nucleotides align to TRBD2. The J segment lost 6 bases and the V segment lost 0 bases, leaving 5 bases of the junction unmatched. The CDR3 is 13 residues long. CDR1 and CDR2 from the germline V gene are GTSNPN and SVGIG (reference sequence). The CDR3 reads CAWSVTSVGEQYF. DNA for the CDR3: TGTGCCTGGAGTGTCACTAGCGTGGGCGAGCAGTACTTC.

In this sample, this clone turned up once. This chain uses TRBV29-1 with TRBJ2-7, with TRBD1 identical over 9 bases. The CDR3 has 14 amino acids. V was pared by 6 bases and J by 0 bases, with 6 bases of the junction left unmatched. CDR1 is SQVTM, CDR2 ANQGSEA, per germline. CDR3 region: CSVEPGQGSYEQYF. CDR3 DNA sequence: TGCAGCGTGGAACCGGGACAGGGCTCCTACGAGCAGTACTTC.

For this clone: Other DNA sequences in the same sample also yield this CDR3. The V gene is TRBV10-3, the J gene TRBJ1-5; 9 nucleotides agree with TRBD1. J lost 7 bases, V lost 6 bases, and 7 bases had no gene match. CDR3 size: 14 residues. Germline CDR1 is ENHRY and CDR2 is SYGVKD. Here the CDR3 reads CAISPGQGNQPQHF. For the CDR3, the DNA is TGTGCCATCAGCCCGGGACAGGGAAACCAGCCCCAGCATTTT.

The chain recombines TRBV27 with TRBJ2-3, with D maybe TRBD1 (6 bases). V was clipped by 4 bases and J by 9 bases, with 14 bases between them. Per the germline V gene, CDR1 is MNHEY and CDR2 is SMNVEV (reference sequence). The CDR3 runs to 13 residues. The CDR3 here is CASSSLGGATQYF. In nucleotides, the CDR3 is TGTGCCAGCAGTTCTCTAGGGGGAGCAACGCAGTATTTT.

The V and J genes are TRBV3-1 (or the pseudogene TRBV3-2) and TRBJ2-1; the D gene is possibly TRBD2 (6 bases). The CDR3 runs to 15 residues. V lost 0 bases and J lost 6, with 12 bases in between. Germline CDR1 reads LGHDT; CDR2 reads YNNKEL (reference sequence). CDR3: CASSQDTLALNEQFF. Here the CDR3 DNA reads TGTGCCAGCAGCCAAGATACACTAGCCCTCAATGAGCAGTTCTTC.

The V call is TRBV5-1, the J call TRBJ2-3, with TRBD2 matching 12 bases. The CDR3 consists of 17 residues. The V gene end was trimmed by 4 bases and the J gene end by 4 bases; junction bases not matched to a gene: 10. The germline V gene has CDR1 SGHRS and CDR2 YFSETQ. The chain's CDR3 is CASSPHLLAGGPDTQYF. In DNA, the CDR3 is TGCGCCAGCAGCCCCCACCTTCTAGCGGGAGGGCCAGATACGCAGTATTTT.